Included here is one T cell receptor (beta chain) sequence, with context. This record comes from a study of blood T cell repertoires in COVID-19. As for the study in general: Researchers got acute and convalescent COVID-19 samples from the United States, Italy and Spain. The cDNA or gDNA used as material had been derived from T cells, B-cell-depleted T cells, or PBMCs.

Original handling: By means of reference gene primer amplification, nucleated cell counts were estimated. Assay: immunoSEQ multiplex PCR; the TCRdb copy retains only in-frame clones and omits some. The DNA was the basis for D and trimming; V, J and clone size are from that table. Among over 150,000 clones, under 85% were seen once, and the ten largest hold about 4%. Germline assignment: CDR1 SGHRS and CDR2 YFSETQ. This CDR3 is 12 amino acids long. The V end lost 4 bases, the J end lost 5 bases, and 6 bases lay between the germline ends. This clonotype was sampled from a woman over 75 with acute or convalescent COVID-19. The source material was peripheral blood. V and J are TRBV5-1 and TRBJ1-4; D is uncertain. In nucleotides, the CDR3 is TGCGCCAGCAGCGAGGAGAATGAAAAACTGTTTTTT. It codes for CASSEENEKLFF. Full variable domain (outside the CDR3, taken from reference TRBV5-1 and TRBJ1-4): KAGVTQTPRYLIKTRGQQVTLSCSPISGHRSVSWYQQTPGQGLQFLFEYFSETQRNKGNFPGRFSGRQFSNSRSEMNVSTLELGDSALYLCASSEENEKLFFGSGTQLSVL.